This T cell receptor (beta chain) was captured by sequencing in a study of OX40 agonist ivuxolimab in advanced cancers. Across the study: Previous treatment with anti-PD-1, anti-PD-L1 or anti-CTLA-4 therapy was allowed; about 40% had received some.

Per germline, CDR1 MNHEY and CDR2 SVGAGI. The CDR3 has 15 residues. Trimming removed 5 bases from V and 7 bases from J; junction bases left unmatched: 11. Libraries were prepared by immunoSEQ multiplex PCR; TCRdb keeps only in-frame clonotypes and omits some of them. The table records about 34,000 clones, 80% to 95% of them present only once. The chain links TRBV6-5 to TRBJ1-1, with TRBD1 matching 9 bases. The sequence was collected from an adult with an advanced solid tumor such as melanoma, head and neck, liver or kidney cancer. Sequenced material: CD4+ or CD8+ T cells sorted from blood, taken in a trial of the OX40 agonist ivuxolimab. The CDR3 here is CASSPSGTGKSEAFF. DNA of the CDR3: TGTGCCAGCAGTCCATCCGGGACAGGGAAGAGTGAAGCTTTCTTT.